This is a list of T cell receptor beta chains from one sample in a study of T cell responses to AZD1222 COVID-19 vaccine. Using immunoSEQ multiplex PCR, the repertoire was profiled, and TCRdb retains in-frame clones only, with some absent. The table has about 160,000 clones, more than 80% seen once. Specimen: peripheral blood, collected on day 0 of AZD1222 vaccination. The origin of the receptors is an adult in good health. Each CDR3 is given with its conserved first and last residue.

TRBJ2-1	TRBV14	CASSQETHSRFGIEFF
TRBJ1-5	TRBV6-5	CASKGAFNQPQHF
TRBJ2-5	TRBV2	CASSAGVKETQYF
TRBJ1-2	TRBV2	CASRETGQVYGYTF
TRBJ2-1	TRBV24-1	CATSDSGTGGHNEQFF
TRBJ2-7	TRBV19	CASSVKVVTYEQYF
TRBJ2-6	TRBV5-1	CASSLAGSGANVLTF
TRBJ2-7	TRBV13	CASSSRMTARGYEQYF
TRBJ2-3	TRBV21-1	CASSKGTGGTDTQYF
TRBJ1-4	TRBV7-2	CASSQGGGGEKLFF
TRBJ1-6	TRBV13	CASSIQGTSSPLHF
TRBJ2-1	TRBV27	CASRRDREGYNEQFF
TRBJ2-5	TRBV7-6	CASSPGAGRETQYF
TRBJ2-3	TRBV9	CASSVVLGGSTDTQYF
TRBJ1-5	TRBV6-5	CASRPGGNQPQHF
TRBJ1-6	TRBV5-1	CASRILTGTLSSPLHF
TRBJ1-6	TRBV9	CASAQGAEGNSPLHF
TRBJ1-2	TRBV18	CASSPGEYGYTF
TRBJ2-4	TRBV2	CASLVAKNIQYF
TRBJ1-6	TRBV19	CASLQGQFSPLHF
TRBJ2-2	TRBV9	CASSPGTQYMNTGELFF
TRBJ1-1	TRBV30	CAWSVLVNTEAFF
TRBJ1-3	TRBV4-2	CASSQADSGNTIYF
TRBJ2-2	TRBV3-1/TRBV3-2	CASSQPGLGTGELFF
TRBJ1-2	TRBV29-1	CSVERRDILIGGYTF
TRBJ2-5	TRBV2	CASSQETQYF
TRBJ1-2	TRBV18	CASSYAGGYTF
TRBJ1-1	TRBV5-4	CAGGGFGTEAFF
TRBJ2-7	TRBV9	CASSVSSGDSSYEQYF
TRBJ1-5	TRBV24-1	CATSDLDRADQPQHF
TRBJ1-4	TRBV19	CASSLGITGKKEKLFF
TRBJ2-5	TRBV4-1	CASSHWDWGRGETQYF
TRBJ2-5	TRBV2	CASSKGLASQETQYF